This record covers a single TCR beta chain. This entry belongs to a study of blood T cell repertoires in COVID-19. At the level of the study: PBMCs, B-cell-depleted T cells, or T cells were the source of the cDNA or gDNA that made up the material.

The protocol was immunoSEQ multiplex PCR, while the TCRdb copy is restricted to in-frame clones and leaves out a portion. This table has 100,000 to 150,000 clones, almost 90% appearing once. The sample consisted of peripheral blood. This clonotype originated in a woman aged 55-75 years with COVID-19, enrolled during active disease.

CDR3 nucleotides: TGTGCCAGCTCACCAATGCGGACAGGGGATCAGCCCCAGCATTTT. Its protein is CASSPMRTGDQPQHF. The rearrangement uses TRBV18 and TRBJ1-5, with 9 bases matching TRBD1. With 2 bases clipped from V and 5 bases from J, the junction kept 4 bases outside the gene matches. Per the germline V gene, CDR1 is KGHSH and CDR2 is LQKENI. The CDR3 covers 15 residues.